The entry below describes one T cell receptor (beta chain). What it recognizes is unknown. This sample was taken from a study of T-cell memory formation after mild COVID-19. For the study at large: Most TCR clusters belonged to a single donor. Study-wide findings and caveats: Cross-reactive memory appears to have joined, as suggested by some responding clones showing up in pre-infection memory. What remained unconfirmed was the SARS-CoV-2 specificity of second-wave clones peaking on day 37. Mainly CM and EM harbored the contracting CD4+ clones; mainly EMRA harbored the CD8+ ones.

The CDR3 extends over 12 amino acids. Germline V gene lookup returns CDR1 DFQATT and CDR2 SNEGSKA (reference sequence). Trimming took off 7 bases at V and 2 bases at J, with 9 bases between the two ends. MiXCR was run by TCRdb on the 5' RACE reads, yielding one entry per CDR3 protein. The sample holds fewer than 700,000 distinct CDR3 sequences; roughly 22% are singletons and the top ten take about 8.4%. The sample taken for sequencing was PBMCs or a T cell subset sorted from them (not recorded which). The clonotype comes from an adult woman who had mild COVID-19 (a few samples of this study predate the infection). Cell type and time point are not known. The gene calls are TRBV20-1 and TRBJ1-5; D remains ambiguous. The CDR3, as DNA: TGCAGTGTCGGAAGTGGCAATCAGCCCCAGCATTTT. Translation gives CSVGSGNQPQHF.